This T cell receptor beta chain was observed in a study of response to subunit inactivated influenza vaccine. V was shortened by 3 bases and J by 2 bases, with 19 bases between the two germline ends. The CDR3 totals 17 residues. Germline lookup yields CDR1 SGHNT and CDR2 YYREEE (reference sequence). The study's findings and limits: Authors proposed each seasonal influenza vaccination draws in few new T cells.

TCRdb used MiXCR to reprocess the RT-PCR reads, holding one entry per CDR3 protein. The sample has a few hundred thousand distinct CDR3 sequences; 9.5% to 15% are singletons. This clonotype has a handful of counts. Its matching antigen is unknown. This clonotype was sampled from a man aged 45-65 years who received an inactivated influenza vaccine. This chain uses TRBV5-4 with TRBJ2-3; unclear D gene. Sequencing used non-naive T cells sorted from PBMCs, obtained 14 to 15 days before vaccination. CDR3 in DNA: TGTGCCAGCAGCTCCCGGACCCCCCGTGGTGTCACAGATACGCAGTATTTT. It translates to CASSSRTPRGVTDTQYF.